The entry below describes one TCR beta chain. Its antigen remains undetermined. Germline is not matched at one junction end, which may reflect a read error. Libraries of naive CD8 T cells were built from anywhere between about 17,000 and 1,000,000 sorted cells, with 10%, 30% or 50% of the purified RNA used. Naive CD8 T cells, defined as CD8+CD4-CCR7+CD45RA+, were FACS-sorted into RLT Plus buffer on a BD FACSAria II. To test detection sensitivity, Jurkat RNA equivalent to over 8 TCR copies was spiked into samples of roughly 20,000-1,100,000 naive CD8 T cells. CD8 T cells were enriched using RosetteSep CD8+ T Cell Enrichment Cocktail and Ficoll-Paque, and the enriched cells then underwent ACK red cell lysis. The entry originates in a study of molecular identifiers for immune sequencing clone quantification (dated by TCRdb to 2017 to 2018). The study in broad terms: For a replicate experiment, the RNA from either roughly 18,000 or 92,000 naive CD8 T cells was divided into five aliquots, and four of those aliquots went on to sequencing. The study was a methods study using CD8 T cells to benchmark molecular-identifier clustering-based TCR repertoire sequencing (MIDCIRS) and TCR RNA copy counting. Study-wide conclusions, independent of this receptor: Identical TCR molecules sharing a barcode could cause highly expanded clone sizes to be underestimated. Modeling estimated about three recovered TCR RNA copies per cell, compared with around 9.7 by digital PCR, which implies about 30% capture efficiency. When barcode sub-clustering was omitted, TCR diversity was inflated by chimeric consensus sequences, with chimeras reaching as high as 47%. A single cell's worth of spiked-in Jurkat TCR RNA was reported detectable even among 900,000 to 1,000,000 naive CD8 T cells. Clones above 20 RNA copies held over 97% of molecules in CMV-specific effector cells but under 1% in naive cells. Spiked-in Jurkat TCR RNA (approximately 10 copies' worth), which is not part of the donor repertoire, was contained in the naive libraries.

Library creation used PCR. The data were produced on a NextSeq 500. Bulk TCR libraries were made following a previously described method, with the TCR primers given in Table S5. Purification of total RNA was performed with the Qiagen AllPrep DNA/RNA kit. Before analysis, reads from multiple sequencing runs of one library were combined. The original methods were these. Reads were retained only if an exact TCR constant sequence was present, and the retained reads were trimmed to 150 nt and grouped according to their 12-nt molecular barcodes. Reads within each barcode group were sub-clustered using a 15% Levenshtein threshold, and quality-weighted consensus sequences were constructed for each RNA molecule. Non-functional sequences were discarded, and so were lower-count sequences lying one edit away from another sequence. Barcode sub-clusters with fewer than 20% of the maximum read count were removed, based on fitting two negative binomial distributions. Starting from the raw public reads, TCRdb applied fastp trimming at Q25, assembled clones with MiXCR and retained in-frame beta chains. Entries that share a CDR3 protein sequence are merged under the most common genes and DNA. The V and J calls follow TCRdb's processing rather than the paper's. The sample yields 400,000 to 600,000 distinct CDR3 sequences; about 25% were counted once. The ten largest clones represent 0.76% of the sample.

The CDR3 measures 11 amino acids from cysteine to phenylalanine. Kept here is only the CDR3 DNA, which spans 33 bases and is read in frame from base 1. Via the germline V gene, CDR1 is SGHTA and CDR2 FQGNSA. The rearranged segments are TRBV7-2 and TRBJ2-7; the D match is possibly TRBD1 or TRBD2, with 5 bases aligned in each. The sample comprised naive CD8+ T cells from blood, with Jurkat cell RNA spiked in. The cell subset or site label, as the study defines it: FACS-sorted CD8+CD4-CCR7+CD45RA+ naive T cells. The TCR sequence derives from a human donor in good health. Some libraries in this study had Jurkat cell RNA spiked in. The DNA sequence is TGTGCCAGCGGCCTGGGGGTCGGGCGGTGCTTC. Protein translation: CASGLGVGRCF.